This TCR beta chain was found in a study of T cells in Graves' hyperthyroidism and ophthalmopathy. Study-wide background: At initial diagnosis, before any treatment had begun, peripheral blood was obtained.

Germline-derived CDR1 and CDR2 are SGHKS and YYEKEE (reference sequence). The CDR3 consists of 14 residues. The germline V and J ends were trimmed by 2 bases and 4 bases, with 12 bases remaining between them. RNA transcripts were the template for amplifying TCR beta CDR3 regions. When the TCR CDR3 underwent first-round RT-PCR, the HTBI primer set was used. TCRdb re-called the multiplex PCR reads with MiXCR, one entry per CDR3 protein. The repertoire consists of some 510,000 distinct CDR3 sequences, with under 25% occurring once and the leading ten covering about 26%. This clonotype was detected ten times or more.

The receptor was isolated from a man aged 18 to 29 with Graves' hyperthyroidism. This chain uses TRBV5-5 with TRBJ2-5, with D possibly matching TRBD1 (6 bases). Sequencing was done on a sample of blood. This chain's CDR3 is CASSFGGRGETQYF. In DNA form, the CDR3 reads TGTGCCAGCAGCTTTGGCGGCAGGGGAGAGACCCAGTACTTC.